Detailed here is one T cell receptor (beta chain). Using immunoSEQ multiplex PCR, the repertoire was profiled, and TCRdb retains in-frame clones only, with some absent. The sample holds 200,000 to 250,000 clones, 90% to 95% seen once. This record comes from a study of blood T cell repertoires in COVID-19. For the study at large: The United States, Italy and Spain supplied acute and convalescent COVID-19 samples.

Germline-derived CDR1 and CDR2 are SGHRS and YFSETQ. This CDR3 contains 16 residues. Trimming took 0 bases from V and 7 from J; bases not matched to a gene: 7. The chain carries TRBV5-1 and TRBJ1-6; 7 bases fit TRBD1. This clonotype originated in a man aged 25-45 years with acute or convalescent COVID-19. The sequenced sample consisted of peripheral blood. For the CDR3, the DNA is TGCGCCAGCAGCTTGGGGGGACAGAGGGGAAATTCACCCCTCCACTTT. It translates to CASSLGGQRGNSPLHF.